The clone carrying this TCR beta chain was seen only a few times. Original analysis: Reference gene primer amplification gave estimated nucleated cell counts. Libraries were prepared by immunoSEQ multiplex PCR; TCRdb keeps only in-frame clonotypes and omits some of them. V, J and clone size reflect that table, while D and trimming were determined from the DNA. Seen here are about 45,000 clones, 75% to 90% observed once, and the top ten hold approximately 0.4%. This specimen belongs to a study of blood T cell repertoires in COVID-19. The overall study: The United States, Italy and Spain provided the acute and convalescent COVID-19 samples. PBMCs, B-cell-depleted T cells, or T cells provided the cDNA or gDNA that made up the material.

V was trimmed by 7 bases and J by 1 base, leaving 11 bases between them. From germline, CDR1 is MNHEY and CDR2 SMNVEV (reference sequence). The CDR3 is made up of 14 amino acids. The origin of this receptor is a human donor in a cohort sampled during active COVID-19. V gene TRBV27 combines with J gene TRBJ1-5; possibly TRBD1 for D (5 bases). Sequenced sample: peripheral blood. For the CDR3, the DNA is TGTGCCAGCAAAGGGGCTGAGAGCAATCAGCCCCAGCATTTT. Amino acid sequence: CASKGAESNQPQHF.